These T cell receptor beta chains were read from a single sample in a study of technical replicates of blood from a few donors. The table came from immunoSEQ multiplex PCR; TCRdb's copy has only in-frame clones and leaves some out. The sample has more than 65,000 clones, about 97% seen once. What was sequenced was T cells isolated from PBMCs. These receptors all stem from a human donor in good health. CDR3s include the opening cysteine and the closing phenylalanine or tryptophan. The D gene is left open where the match is weak.

V gene	D gene	J gene	CDR3 protein	CDR3 DNA
TRBV7-9	NA	TRBJ2-1	CASSPNGGNEQFF	TGTGCCAGCAGCCCTAACGGAGGTAATGAGCAGTTCTTC
TRBV6-5	NA	TRBJ1-1	CASSYTGIGRQTEAFF	TGTGCCAGCAGTTACACAGGGATAGGGCGACAGACTGAAGCTTTCTTT
TRBV5-4	NA	TRBJ2-2	CASSLKDSTGELFF	TGTGCCAGCAGCCTTAAGGACAGCACCGGGGAGCTGTTTTTT
TRBV30	NA	TRBJ1-1	CAWGRNTEAFF	TGTGCCTGGGGCAGGAACACTGAAGCTTTCTTT
TRBV29-1	NA	TRBJ1-5	CSVSRGTNQPQHF	TGCAGCGTGAGCAGGGGAACCAATCAGCCCCAGCATTTT
TRBV9	TRBD1	TRBJ2-7	CASSPRQGKDEQYF	TGTGCCAGCAGCCCGCGACAGGGTAAGGACGAGCAGTACTTC
TRBV27	NA	TRBJ2-7	CASSTGLTYEQYF	TGTGCCAGCAGTACAGGGTTAACCTACGAGCAGTACTTC
TRBV5-1	TRBD1	TRBJ2-7	CASSWTGIRALGDRIRESEQYF	TGCGCCAGCAGCTGGACAGGAATTAGAGCTCTCGGGGACAGGATTAGGGAAAGCGAGCAGTACTTC
TRBV27	TRBD2	TRBJ2-7	CASSFELAAPYEQYF	TGTGCCAGCAGTTTTGAGCTAGCGGCCCCCTACGAGCAGTACTTC
TRBV6-5	TRBD1	TRBJ1-1	CASSYSTGLNTEAFF	TGTGCCAGCAGTTACTCGACAGGGCTGAACACTGAAGCTTTCTTT
TRBV5-1	NA	TRBJ2-1	CASSLRGEQFF	TGCGCCAGCAGCTTGAGGGGTGAGCAGTTCTTC
TRBV11-2	NA	TRBJ2-5	CASSSVSQETQYF	TGTGCCAGCAGCAGCGTGTCCCAAGAGACCCAGTACTTC
TRBV7-3	TRBD2	TRBJ2-7	CASSLSPSGINEQYF	TGTGCCAGCAGCTTATCCCCTAGCGGGATCAACGAGCAGTACTTC
TRBV27	NA	TRBJ2-5	CASSPYEEETQYF	TGTGCCAGCAGTCCCTACGAGGAAGAGACCCAGTACTTC
TRBV7-6	NA	TRBJ2-2	CASSSRGGGANTGELFF	TGTGCCAGCAGCTCCCGAGGAGGGGGGGCGAACACCGGGGAGCTGTTTTTT
TRBV7-2	NA	TRBJ1-3	CASSLVWLSGNTIYF	TGTGCCAGCAGCTTAGTATGGCTCTCTGGAAACACCATATATTTT
TRBV5-1	TRBD2	TRBJ2-1	CASSLALAGGGEQFF	TGCGCCAGCAGCTTGGCGCTAGCGGGAGGGGGGGAGCAGTTCTTC